This TCR beta chain was documented in a study of human CD8 memory T cell subsets. The CDR3 has 12 residues. Germline CDR1 reads SEHNR; CDR2 reads FQNEAQ (reference sequence). Construction of TCR beta libraries was accomplished by means of UMI-labeled 5' RACE. TCRdb re-called the 5' RACE reads and gives one entry per CDR3 protein, without DNA. The table for this sample gives some 11,000 distinct CDR3 sequences. This clonotype was sampled from a human donor in good health. The sample taken for sequencing was CD8+ T cells from PBMCs. The chain recombines TRBV7-9 with TRBJ1-1. The CDR3: CASSLLNTEAFF. The full variable domain, in which reference TRBV7-9 and TRBJ1-1 provide the parts outside the CDR3, is DTGVSQNPRHKITKRGQNVTFRCDPISEHNRLYWYRQTLGQGPEFLTYFQNEAQLEKSRLLSDRFSAERPKGSFSTLEIQRTEQGDSAMYLCASSLLNTEAFFGQGTRLTVV.